Shown below are 17 T cell receptor beta chains from a single sample sequenced in a study of blood T cell repertoires in COVID-19. The table came from immunoSEQ multiplex PCR; TCRdb's copy has only in-frame clones and leaves some out. Here the sample spans fewer than 250,000 clones, 80% to 90% being singletons. The sample taken for sequencing was PBMCs or T cells enriched from blood (not recorded which). The source is a man aged 25 to 45 in a cohort exposed to, infected with or recovered from COVID-19 (not recorded which).

This clone was seen only once. V usage is TRBV4-1 and J usage is TRBJ1-2, with D perhaps TRBD1 (6 bases). The CDR3 has 17 amino acids. Germline V gene data show CDR1 as MGHRA and CDR2 as YSYEKL. Trimming shortened V by 4 bases and J by 0 bases, and 18 bases separated the two germline ends. This CDR3 is CASSLLGGGATNYGYTF. The CDR3 DNA sequence: TGCGCCAGCAGCCTTCTAGGGGGAGGGGCTACTAACTATGGCTACACCTTC.

The chain couples TRBV19 to TRBJ2-1; TRBD1 might be the D (5 bases). The CDR3 loop spans 12 amino acids. Germline V gene sequence: CDR1 LNHDA, CDR2 SQIVND (reference sequence). Trimming took off 4 bases at V and 10 bases at J, with 11 bases between the two ends. The CDR3 DNA follows: TGTGCCAGTAGTACTCAGGGTTGGGAGCAGTTCTTC. Protein product: CASSTQGWEQFF.

The chain has TRBV19 and TRBJ1-5; 10 bases fit TRBD1. The V gene's germline CDR1 is LNHDA and CDR2 SQIVND (reference sequence). With 6 bases clipped from V and 12 bases from J, the junction kept 2 bases outside the gene matches. This CDR3 contains 11 residues. The CDR3 DNA reads TGTGCCAGTAGGGACAGGGGGGGCCAGCATTTT. It specifies CASRDRGGQHF.

This clone was counted ten times or more. The CDR3: CASSGASDRAQETQYF. DNA of the CDR3: TGCGCCAGCAGCGGGGCCTCGGACAGAGCACAAGAGACCCAGTACTTC. V gene TRBV5-1 combines with J gene TRBJ2-5, with a weak D call TRBD1 (6 bases). The CDR3 is made up of 16 amino acids. From germline, CDR1 is SGHRS and CDR2 YFSETQ. Trimming stripped 4 bases from V and 2 bases from J, with 18 bases between. Filled out from reference TRBV5-1 and TRBJ2-5, the complete variable domain reads KAGVTQTPRYLIKTRGQQVTLSCSPISGHRSVSWYQQTPGQGLQFLFEYFSETQRNKGNFPGRFSGRQFSNSRSEMNVSTLELGDSALYLCASSGASDRAQETQYFGPGTRLLVL.

V and J are TRBV18 and TRBJ2-7; 13 bases match TRBD2. This CDR3 is 17 amino acids long. Germline V gene sequence: CDR1 KGHSH, CDR2 LQKENI. V shed 2 bases and J 2 bases; nucleotides not matched to a gene: 6. The CDR3 is CASSPVTSGRNPYEQYF. The CDR3 coding sequence is TGTGCCAGCTCACCAGTGACTAGCGGGAGGAACCCCTACGAGCAGTACTTC.

The chain is built from TRBV19 and TRBJ2-1; 9 nucleotides agree with TRBD1. The CDR3 has 17 residues. J gave up 6 bases and V 5 bases, and 14 bases lay outside the gene matches. Germline V CDR1 and CDR2: LNHDA, SQIVND (reference sequence). For the CDR3, the DNA is TGTGCCAGTAGTCTCGTCATGGGACAGGGTAGCATCAATGAGCAGTTCTTC. Protein: CASSLVMGQGSINEQFF.

The chain is built from TRBV11-2 and TRBJ1-5, with 7 bases identical to TRBD1. Germline loops: CDR1 SGHAT, CDR2 FQNNGV. J gave up 5 bases and V 1 base, and 5 bases lay outside the gene matches. This CDR3 is 15 amino acids long. The CDR3 protein is CASSLGTGGHQPQHF. The CDR3, as DNA: TGTGCCAGCAGCTTAGGGACAGGAGGACATCAGCCCCAGCATTTT.

V gene TRBV9 combines with J gene TRBJ1-6; D unresolved. The CDR3 consists of 15 residues. Germline CDR1 and CDR2: SGDLS and YYNGEE. The V end was cut by 0 bases, the J end by 7 bases, with 11 bases between. The CDR3 loop reads CASSVDKRANSPLHF. The CDR3 region has the DNA TGTGCCAGCAGCGTAGACAAGAGGGCCAATTCACCCCTCCACTTT.

This chain links TRBV28 with TRBJ1-1; TRBD1 matches at 8 bases. This CDR3 is built from 16 residues. Germline lookup yields CDR1 MDHEN and CDR2 SYDVKM. Losses at the gene ends were 6 bases for V and 1 base for J; bases not matched to a gene: 10. CDR3 in amino acids: CASSQLPGTGNTEAFF. In DNA form, the CDR3 reads TGTGCCAGCAGCCAACTCCCAGGGACAGGGAACACTGAAGCTTTCTTT.

The CDR3 DNA is TGTGCCAGCCACCAGGTTCTAGCCAAGGGCACAGATACGCAGTATTTT. It specifies CASHQVLAKGTDTQYF. The rearrangement links TRBV28 to TRBJ2-3; D might be TRBD2 (5 bases). CDR1 and CDR2 (germline): MDHEN, SYDVKM. The length of the CDR3 is 16 residues. V lost 8 bases, J lost 1 base, and 19 bases lay in between.

The chain recombines TRBV25-1 with TRBJ1-1; 9 bases map to TRBD1. The V gene's germline CDR1 is MGHDK and CDR2 SYGVNS. This CDR3 has 17 residues. After removal of 4 bases from V and 0 bases from J, the junction contained 9 bases not matched to a gene. Here the CDR3 DNA reads TGTGCCAGCAGTGGGCCCCGGGACAGGGATTTGAACACTGAAGCTTTCTTT. It yields the protein CASSGPRDRDLNTEAFF.

The V gene is TRBV28, the J gene TRBJ1-2; D possibly corresponds to TRBD1 (6 bases). The V gene lost 5 bases and the J gene lost 5 bases, with 18 bases spanning the gap. Germline V gene sequence: CDR1 MDHEN, CDR2 SYDVKM. There are 15 residues in the CDR3. The DNA of the CDR3 is TGTGCCAGCAGTGACACGACCGGGACACCGTATGGCTACACCTTC. It encodes CASSDTTGTPYGYTF.

The chain carries TRBV7-2 and TRBJ1-1; possibly TRBD1 for D (6 bases). The ends were cut back, 4 bases at V and 5 bases at J, with 17 bases in the middle. The CDR3 is 15 residues long. Germline assignment: CDR1 SGHTA and CDR2 FQGNSA. Written as DNA, the CDR3 is TGTGCCAGCAGCTGGGGAGGGGGGACCGGAACTGAAGCTTTCTTT. Amino acid sequence: CASSWGGGTGTEAFF.

The rearrangement uses TRBV7-2 and TRBJ2-3; 7 bases are shared with TRBD2. J was trimmed by 2 bases and V by 2 bases; bases with no gene match: 4. This CDR3 region has 15 residues. Germline CDR1 is SGHTA and CDR2 is FQGNSA. Here the CDR3 DNA reads TGTGCCAGCAGCTTATACGGGGGGTTCACAGATACGCAGTATTTT. It codes for CASSLYGGFTDTQYF.

The V and J genes are TRBV27 and TRBJ1-1, with a weak D call TRBD1 (5 bases). The length of the CDR3 is 13 residues. CDR1 is MNHEY and CDR2 is SMNVEV in the germline V gene (reference sequence). V gave up 7 bases and J gave up 2 bases, with 11 bases separating them. Here the CDR3 reads CASNPGGNTEAFF. CDR3 nucleotide sequence: TGTGCCAGCAACCCCGGGGGAAACACTGAAGCTTTCTTT.

The gene calls are TRBV7-9 and TRBJ1-2; D is possibly TRBD1 (6 bases). V lost 1 base and J 3 bases, leaving 12 bases between the germline ends. Germline V gene data show CDR1 as SEHNR and CDR2 as FQNEAQ (reference sequence). This CDR3 region has 15 residues. The CDR3, as DNA: TGTGCCAGCAGCTTAGGGCCAGGGGCCCACTATGGCTACACCTTC. Translating it yields CASSLGPGAHYGYTF.

The chain joins TRBV4-3 to TRBJ2-7, with D possibly being TRBD1 (6 bases). This CDR3 is 13 amino acids long. Germline CDR1 is LGHNA and CDR2 is YSLEER. Trimming shortened V by 4 bases and J by 4 bases, and 11 bases separated the two germline ends. The CDR3 is CASSRDITYEQYF. CDR3 bases: TGCGCCAGCAGCCGGGACATCACTTACGAGCAGTACTTC.